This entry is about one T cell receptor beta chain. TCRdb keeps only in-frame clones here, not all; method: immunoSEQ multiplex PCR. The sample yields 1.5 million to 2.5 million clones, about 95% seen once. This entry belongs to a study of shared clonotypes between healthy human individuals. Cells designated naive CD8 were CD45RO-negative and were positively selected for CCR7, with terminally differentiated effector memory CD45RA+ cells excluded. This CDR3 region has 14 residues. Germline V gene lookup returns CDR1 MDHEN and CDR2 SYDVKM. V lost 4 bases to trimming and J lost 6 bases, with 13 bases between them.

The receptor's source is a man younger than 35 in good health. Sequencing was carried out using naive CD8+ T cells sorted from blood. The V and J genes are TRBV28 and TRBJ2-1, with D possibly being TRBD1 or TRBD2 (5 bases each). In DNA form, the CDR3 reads TGTGCCAGCAGTTACTCCGGGACGGTCAATGAGCAGTTCTTC. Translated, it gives CASSYSGTVNEQFF. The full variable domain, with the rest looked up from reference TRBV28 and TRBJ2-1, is DVKVTQSSRYLVKRTGEKVFLECVQDMDHENMFWYRQDPGLGLRLIYFSYDVKMKEKGDIPEGYSVSREKKERFSLILESASTNQTSMYLCASSYSGTVNEQFFGPGTRLTVL.